This TCR beta chain was identified during a study of regulatory T cells in long-lasting Graves disease. V lost 4 bases and J 4 bases, leaving 24 bases between the germline ends. There are 18 residues in the CDR3. Germline CDR1 is LGHDT and CDR2 is YNNKEL (reference sequence). Time point given: newly diagnosed GD, antithyroid drugs for less than 3 months. Scientists built the TCR library using RNA that was extracted from PBMCs. Through Arm-PCR of CDR3 regions and iRepertoire HTBI primers, TCR beta libraries were built. TCRdb processed the multiplex PCR reads anew with MiXCR; each CDR3 protein has one entry. Seen here are about 530,000 distinct CDR3 sequences, 15% to 20% observed once, and the top ten hold 20% to 25%. This sample was also put to use in a study of T cells in Graves' hyperthyroidism and ophthalmopathy.

This sequence joins TRBV3-1 and TRBJ2-3, with D possibly matching TRBD2 (5 bases). This clonotype was sampled from a woman aged 35-65 years with Graves disease. The material sequenced was peripheral blood mononuclear cells (PBMCs), taken at new diagnosis, from a patient treated with antithyroid drugs. The CDR3 protein is CASSPYVASPGVADTQYF. The DNA for the CDR3 is TGTGCCAGCAGCCCCTACGTAGCGTCCCCCGGGGTAGCAGATACGCAGTATTTT.